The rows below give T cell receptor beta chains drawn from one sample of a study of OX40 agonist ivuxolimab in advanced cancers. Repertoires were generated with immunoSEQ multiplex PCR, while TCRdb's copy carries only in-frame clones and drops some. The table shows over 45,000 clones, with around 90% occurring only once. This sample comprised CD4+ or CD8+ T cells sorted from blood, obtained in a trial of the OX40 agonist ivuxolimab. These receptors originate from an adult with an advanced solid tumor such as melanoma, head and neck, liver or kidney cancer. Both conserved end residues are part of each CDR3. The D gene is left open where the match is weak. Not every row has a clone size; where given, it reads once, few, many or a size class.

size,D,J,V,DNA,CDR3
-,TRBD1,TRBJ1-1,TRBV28,TGTGCCAGCAGTTTGGATGGGCAGGGGGGGGTGAACACTGAAGCTTTCTTT,CASSLDGQGGVNTEAFF
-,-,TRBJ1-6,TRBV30,TGTGCCTGGAGTGGGGGGCAGAATTCACCCCTCCACTTT,CAWSGGQNSPLHF
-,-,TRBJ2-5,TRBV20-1,TGCAGTGCTTCGCGGGTAGAGACCCAGTACTTC,CSASRVETQYF
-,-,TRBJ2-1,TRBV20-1,TGCAGTGCTAGCCTTCCTGAGCAGTTCTTC,CSASLPEQFF
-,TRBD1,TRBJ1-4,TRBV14,TGTGCCAGCAGCAAGTTACCGGGACAGACTAATGAAAAACTGTTTTTT,CASSKLPGQTNEKLFF
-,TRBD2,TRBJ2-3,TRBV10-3,TGTGCCATCAGTCCGGGTAGCGGGACTACAGATACGCAGTATTTT,CAISPGSGTTDTQYF
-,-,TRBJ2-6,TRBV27,TGTGCCAGCAGTTTCCGCTCTGGGGCCAACGTCCTGACTTTC,CASSFRSGANVLTF
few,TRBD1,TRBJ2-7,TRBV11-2,TGTGCCAGCAGCACGGGACAGCCCTCCTACGAGCAGTACTTC,CASSTGQPSYEQYF
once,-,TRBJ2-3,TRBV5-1,TGCGCCAGCACACCCTCCGGGATTTTGGATACGCAGTATTTT,CASTPSGILDTQYF
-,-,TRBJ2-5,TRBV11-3,TGTGCCAGCAGCTTATATCAACAAGAGACCCAGTACTTC,CASSLYQQETQYF
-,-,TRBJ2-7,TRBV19,TGTGCCAGTAGTATGGGCTGGGGGGACGAGCAGTACTTC,CASSMGWGDEQYF
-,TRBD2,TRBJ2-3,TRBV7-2,TGTGCCAGCAGCTTAGCGACGACTAGCGGGGGTGGTGGCACAGATACGCAGTATTTT,CASSLATTSGGGGTDTQYF
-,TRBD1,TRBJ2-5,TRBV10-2,TGCGCCAGCACCCTGACAGGGGGCTGGGAGCAGTACTTC,CASTLTGGWEQYF
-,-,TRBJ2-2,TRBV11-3,TGTGCCAGCAGCCCAACGTCTACCGGGGAGCTGTTTTTT,CASSPTSTGELFF
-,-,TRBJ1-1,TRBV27,TGTGCCAGCAGAAGTCAAACAGGACAGAGAACTGAAGCTTTCTTT,CASRSQTGQRTEAFF
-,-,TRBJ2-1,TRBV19,TGTGCCAGTAGCCTAACCTATGGCTCCTACAATGAGCAGTTCTTC,CASSLTYGSYNEQFF
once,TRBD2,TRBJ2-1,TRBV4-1,TGCGCCAGCAGCCCAACGCAAGCGGGAGGTTCCTACAATGAGCAGTTCTTC,CASSPTQAGGSYNEQFF
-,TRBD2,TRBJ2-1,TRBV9,TGTGCCAGCAGCGCAGGAGCGGGAGGGGGTGAGCAGTTCTTC,CASSAGAGGGEQFF